This T cell receptor beta chain was identified during a study of beta chain features in type 1 diabetes. In the study overall: Healthy donors, compared against patients, showed similar age, gender and cell yields.

Germline assignment: CDR1 LGHNA and CDR2 YNFKEQ. V gave up 6 bases and J gave up 6 bases; unmatched junction bases: 6. The CDR3 loop spans 15 amino acids. Sequenced material consisted of expressed TCRB transcripts (all of the isolated RNA was reverse transcribed). Clones were sequenced by immunoSEQ multiplex PCR, and TCRdb holds only the in-frame ones, with some missing. The sample holds about 230,000 clones, roughly 16% seen once. Cell sorting via CD45RO/CCR7/CD25/CD127/CD95/CD27 was performed to obtain CD4+ naive, central memory, regulatory and stem cell-like memory cells. As to this clone: Its matching antigen is unknown.

Findings and caveats of the study: Type 1 diabetes patients had moderately but significantly shorter TCRB CDR3s in all four CD4+ subsets.

The rearrangement joins TRBV4-2 to TRBJ2-2; 11 positions match TRBD2. The clonotype comes from a man younger than 45 with type 1 diabetes. The sample taken for sequencing was naive CD4+ T cells from blood. DNA of the CDR3: TGTGCCAGCAGACTAACTAGCGGGAGTCCCGGGGAGCTGTTTTTT. This codes for CASRLTSGSPGELFF.